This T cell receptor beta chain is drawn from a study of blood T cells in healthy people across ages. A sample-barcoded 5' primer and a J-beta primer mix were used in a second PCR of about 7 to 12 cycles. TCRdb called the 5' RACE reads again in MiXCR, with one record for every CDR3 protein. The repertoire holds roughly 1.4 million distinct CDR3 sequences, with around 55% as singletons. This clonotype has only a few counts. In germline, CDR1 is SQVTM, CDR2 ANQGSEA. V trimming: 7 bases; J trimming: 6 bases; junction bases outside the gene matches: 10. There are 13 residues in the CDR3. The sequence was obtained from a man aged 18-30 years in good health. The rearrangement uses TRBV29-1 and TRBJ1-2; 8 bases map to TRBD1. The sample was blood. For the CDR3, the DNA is TGCAGCGGAGGGGACAGGAGGGGGGATGGCTACACCTTC. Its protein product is CSGGDRRGDGYTF.